These 27 T cell receptor beta chains originate from one sample sequenced in a study of regulatory T cells in long-lasting Graves disease (dated by TCRdb to 2020 to 2022). Per the publication, the time point label means: newly diagnosed GD, antithyroid drugs for less than 3 months. RNA was extracted from PBMCs in TRIzol for both TCR sequencing and RNA sequencing. Library creation used multiplex PCR. Sequenced on an Illumina HiSeq 4000. iRepertoire HTBI primers and Arm-PCR amplification of CDR3 regions were used to construct TCR beta libraries. Through fastp at Q25 and MiXCR, TCRdb rebuilt clones from the public reads, retaining in-frame beta chains. Rows with a matching CDR3 protein are joined into one entry that keeps the most common DNA and genes. The sample table records 400,000 to 550,000 distinct CDR3 sequences; less than 20% of these occur just once. The leading ten clones occupy around 10% of the sample.

The sample was also reused in another study, on T cells in Graves' hyperthyroidism and ophthalmopathy.

This specimen consisted of peripheral blood mononuclear cells (PBMCs), obtained at new diagnosis, from a patient treated with antithyroid drugs. These receptors originate from a woman aged 25 to 39 with Graves disease. Donor details come from another sample of the same person, matched by shared clones.

This clonotype was seen at least ten times. The V and J genes are TRBV6-2 or TRBV6-3 and TRBJ1-1, with TRBD1 matching 7 bases. The germline V gene has CDR1 MNHEY and CDR2 SVGEGT. V lost 6 bases and J lost 0; bases outside the gene matches: 7. The CDR3 consists of 15 residues. The CDR3 sequence is CASRWGTEMNTEAFF. The DNA for the CDR3 is TGTGCCAGCAGGTGGGGGACAGAAATGAACACTGAAGCTTTCTTT.

This chain connects TRBV6-5 to TRBJ2-7; 7 positions agree with TRBD2. Unmatched junction bases numbered 6, after V lost 2 bases and J lost 2 bases. The CDR3 contains 15 residues. Germline CDR1 reads MNHEY; CDR2 reads SVGAGI. CDR3 nucleotides: TGTGCCAGCAGTTACCAAGACGGGGGGACCTACGAGCAGTACTTC. Its translation: CASSYQDGGTYEQYF.

The chain carries TRBV28 and TRBJ1-2, with D possibly matching TRBD1 (5 bases). V lost 4 bases and J 7 bases, leaving 16 bases between the germline ends. This CDR3 has 14 residues. CDR1 is MDHEN, CDR2 SYDVKM, per germline. The CDR3 DNA reads as TGTGCCAGCAGTTCCGGTTTCGGGGGGGGTGGCTACACCTTC. It translates to CASSSGFGGGGYTF.

This clonotype was observed at least ten times. The CDR3 nucleotides read TGTGCCAGCAGCCAAGATCCCAGGGGCCGAGGCACAGATACGCAGTATTTT. Protein product: CASSQDPRGRGTDTQYF. This chain joins TRBV3-1 and TRBJ2-3, with D maybe TRBD1 (6 bases). Germline V gene data show CDR1 as LGHDT and CDR2 as YNNKEL (reference sequence). There are 17 residues in the CDR3. V lost 0 bases and J 1 base, leaving 14 bases between the germline ends.

This clonotype was observed at least ten times. This chain's CDR3 is CSARQETQYF. For the CDR3, the DNA is TGCAGTGCTAGACAAGAGACCCAGTACTTC. V gene TRBV20-1 combines with J gene TRBJ2-5; no clear D gene. V was cut by 2 bases and J by 2 bases, with 0 bases left in between. This CDR3 has 10 amino acids. The germline gives CDR1 DFQATT, CDR2 SNEGSKA (reference sequence).

This clonotype has only a few counts. A much larger clone lies a single base off, so this may be a read error. The rearrangement links TRBV11-2 to TRBJ2-3, with 7 nucleotides matching TRBD1. Germline loops: CDR1 SGHAT, CDR2 FQNNGV. The CDR3 sequence is 21 residues long. The CDR3, as DNA: TGTGCCAGCAGCTCAACTTACCCAACCCCGGGACAGCGAGGTGGCACAGATACGCGGTATTTT. Translated, it gives CASSSTYPTPGQRGGTDTRYF.

A single count supports this clonotype. This clone may be a read error of a much larger clone one base away. The chain employs TRBV12-5 and TRBJ2-5; TRBD2 agrees at 8 bases. This CDR3 has 15 amino acids. Germline V gene lookup returns CDR1 LGHNT and CDR2 FRNRAP. Losses at the gene ends were 5 bases for V and 11 bases for J; bases not matched to a gene: 16. The CDR3 is CASGNPGGPGNEQYF. The CDR3 nucleotides are TGTGCTAGTGGTAACCCGGGGGGGCCCGGCAATGAGCAGTACTTC.

Ten or more counts support this clonotype. V is TRBV28 and J is TRBJ2-1; TRBD1 or TRBD2 may be the D gene (6 bases each). The CDR3 has 14 residues. Per germline, CDR1 MDHEN and CDR2 SYDVKM. V lost 6 bases to trimming and J lost 10 bases, with 19 bases between them. As DNA, the CDR3 is TGTGCCAGCAGGACCGGGACGCGGAGGGGGGAGCAGTTCTTC. This translates into CASRTGTRRGEQFF.

This clonotype was found many times. J is TRBJ2-6 and V is TRBV14; TRBD1 matches 9 bases. Trimming cost V 4 bases and J 0 bases; bases outside gene matches: 7. The CDR3 runs to 18 residues. Germline CDR1 reads SGHDN; CDR2 reads FVKESK. The CDR3 is CASSLGTGWISGANVLTF. The CDR3 DNA is TGTGCCAGCAGCCTTGGGACAGGGTGGATCTCTGGGGCCAACGTCCTGACTTTC.

There are many counts of this clonotype. The chain uses TRBV7-2 and TRBJ2-1; no definite D call. Germline assignment: CDR1 SGHTA and CDR2 FQGNSA. CDR3 length: 14 amino acids. The germline V and J ends were trimmed by 2 bases and 4 bases, with 9 bases remaining between them. This chain's CDR3 is CASSLIVGYNEQFF. The CDR3 DNA is TGTGCCAGCAGCTTAATCGTGGGATACAATGAGCAGTTCTTC.

This clonotype was detected many times. This chain links TRBV18 with TRBJ2-2; weak D call: TRBD1 (5 bases). Germline lookup yields CDR1 KGHSH and CDR2 LQKENI. This CDR3 contains 15 residues. Trimming shortened V by 6 bases and J by 0 bases, and 11 bases separated the two germline ends. The chain's CDR3 is CASSPTEANTGELFF. The CDR3 region has the DNA TGTGCCAGCTCGCCGACAGAAGCGAACACCGGGGAGCTGTTTTTT. Full variable domain (rest looked up from reference TRBV18 and TRBJ2-2): NAGVMQNPRHLVRRRGQEARLRCSPMKGHSHVYWYRQLPEEGLKFMVYLQKENIIDESGMPKERFSAEFPKEGPSILRIQQVVRGDSAAYFCASSPTEANTGELFFGEGSRLTVL.

This clonotype came up many times. The chain employs TRBV4-3 and TRBJ2-1; weak D call: TRBD2 (5 bases). Germline values: CDR1 LGHNA, CDR2 YSLEER. V lost 1 base and J 0 bases, leaving 10 bases between the germline ends. This CDR3 spans 16 amino acids. As DNA, the CDR3 is TGCGCCAGCAGCCAAGGCCTCACTAGCTCCTACAATGAGCAGTTCTTC. It is translated as CASSQGLTSSYNEQFF.

This clonotype showed up many times. The CDR3 sequence: CASSLPTRGYGYTF. The CDR3 DNA reads as TGTGCCAGCAGTTTGCCGACGAGGGGATATGGCTACACCTTC. The chain recombines TRBV28 with TRBJ1-2, with D perhaps TRBD1 (5 bases). Trimming took 3 bases from V and 5 from J, leaving 13 bases between them. The CDR3 sequence is 14 residues long. Germline V gives CDR1 MDHEN, CDR2 SYDVKM.

There are many counts of this clonotype. The rearrangement joins TRBV18 to TRBJ1-2, with D possibly TRBD1 on 5 matching bases. Germline CDR1 reads KGHSH; CDR2 reads LQKENI. The ends were cut back, 1 base at V and 2 bases at J, with 8 bases in the middle. The CDR3 spans 14 residues. This CDR3 reads CASSPQRGNYGYTF. CDR3 DNA: TGTGCCAGCTCACCACAGCGGGGCAACTATGGCTACACCTTC. The whole variable domain, remainder taken from reference TRBV18 and TRBJ1-2, is NAGVMQNPRHLVRRRGQEARLRCSPMKGHSHVYWYRQLPEEGLKFMVYLQKENIIDESGMPKERFSAEFPKEGPSILRIQQVVRGDSAAYFCASSPQRGNYGYTFGSGTRLTVV.

This clonotype showed up many times. V usage is TRBV27 and J usage is TRBJ2-7; TRBD2 agrees at 9 bases. This CDR3 is built from 16 residues. The ends lost 8 bases at V and 0 bases at J; junction bases unmatched: 11. Per the germline V gene, CDR1 is MNHEY and CDR2 is SMNVEV (reference sequence). CDR3 amino acids: CASSVSGLANSYEQYF. Here the CDR3 DNA reads TGTGCCAGCTCGGTCTCAGGACTAGCGAACTCCTACGAGCAGTACTTC.

This clonotype was detected ten times or more. The rearrangement uses TRBV13 and TRBJ1-5; a weak D match, TRBD1 (5 bases). V lost 1 base to trimming and J lost 0 bases, with 19 bases between them. The CDR3 runs 19 residues. Germline-derived CDR1 and CDR2 are PRHDT and FYEKMQ (reference sequence). The DNA of the CDR3 is TGTGCCAGCAGCTTAGCGGGCCCCGCGGGGGGTTATAGCAATCAGCCCCAGCATTTT. Translated: CASSLAGPAGGYSNQPQHF.

This clonotype showed up many times. This chain links TRBV18 with TRBJ1-1; D gene uncertain. V lost 3 bases and J lost 2, with 7 bases in between. CDR3 length equals 13 residues. The germline V gene has CDR1 KGHSH and CDR2 LQKENI. In DNA, the CDR3 is TGTGCCAGCTCACCTACCTCTAACACTGAAGCTTTCTTT. Translating it yields CASSPTSNTEAFF.

This clonotype showed up just a few times. This could be a read error, since a much larger clone is one nucleotide away. The CDR3 here is CASSLTGGNYGCTF. The CDR3, as DNA: TGCGCCAGCAGCTTGACAGGGGGCAACTATGGCTGCACCTTC. J is TRBJ1-2 and V is TRBV5-1; 9 nucleotides align to TRBD1. This CDR3 spans 14 amino acids. Per the germline V gene, CDR1 is SGHRS and CDR2 is YFSETQ.

Regarding this clonotype: This may be a read error, as it is one base from a much larger clone. The chain has TRBV5-1 and TRBJ2-7, with TRBD2 matching 8 bases. This CDR3 has 16 amino acids. Germline CDR1 SGHRS, CDR2 YFSETQ. CDR3 amino acids: CASRPEGGRPAYELYF. The CDR3 region has the DNA TGCGCCAGCAGGCCCGAGGGCGGGAGGCCCGCCTACGAGCTGTACTTC.

This clonotype was recorded many times. This chain uses TRBV7-8 with TRBJ2-4; D is unclear. In germline, CDR1 is SGHVS, CDR2 FQNEAQ. The CDR3 is made up of 14 amino acids. V was trimmed by 4 bases and J by 14 bases, leaving 21 bases between them. For the CDR3, the DNA is TGTGCCAGCAGCTCGACTCGATTGACCTATTCAAAGTACTTC. Translated, it gives CASSSTRLTYSKYF.

For this clonotype: This may be a read error, as it is one base from a much larger clone. The limits of the CDR3 on the DNA are not certain, so only TCRdb's listed CDR3 is given. This chain uses TRBV2 with TRBJ1-3. The CDR3 spans 14 residues, counting both ends. Germline V CDR1 and CDR2: SNHLY, FYNNEI. CDR3 sequence: CASTAVASGNTTYF.

This clonotype was seen many times. CDR3 sequence: CASGSGTGGFTDTQYF. For the CDR3, the DNA is TGTGCTAGTGGTTCCGGGACAGGGGGATTCACAGATACGCAGTATTTT. This chain links TRBV12-5 with TRBJ2-3, with 11 bases fitting TRBD1. Looked up from germline, CDR1 is LGHNT and CDR2 is FRNRAP. CDR3 length: 16 amino acids. Losses at the gene ends were 4 bases for V and 2 bases for J; bases not matched to a gene: 5.

This clonotype showed up many times. The chain uses TRBV5-1 and TRBJ2-1; D is unclear. Germline V gene data show CDR1 as SGHRS and CDR2 as YFSETQ. Deletions cut 0 bases from V and 7 bases from J, with 11 bases between. This CDR3 region has 14 residues. The CDR3 sequence: CASSLGAVGNEQFF. The CDR3 DNA reads TGCGCCAGCAGCTTGGGGGCGGTTGGGAATGAGCAGTTCTTC.

The table lists this clonotype with many counts. J is TRBJ2-1 and V is TRBV12-3 or TRBV12-4, with a tentative D call TRBD2 (5 bases). The ends were cut back, 6 bases at V and 1 base at J, with 10 bases in the middle. CDR3 length: 14 amino acids. CDR3 bases: TGTGCCAGCAGGAGAGCGGAGTCCTACAATGAGCAGTTCTTC. Its protein product is CASRRAESYNEQFF.

The chain links TRBV7-9 to TRBJ2-7; D is tentatively TRBD1 or TRBD2 (5 bases each). This CDR3 region has 14 residues. Trimming took 2 bases from V and 2 from J, leaving 10 bases between them. CDR1 is SEHNR, CDR2 FQNEAQ, per germline (reference sequence). The CDR3 DNA follows: TGTGCCAGCAGCTTACCGGGACGCGCCTACGAGCAGTACTTC. It is translated as CASSLPGRAYEQYF.

For the CDR3, the DNA is TGTGCCAGCAGTGAATACGGGCCAGGGGGAAGACAGCTCTATGGCTACACCTTC. Translation gives CASSEYGPGGRQLYGYTF. The rearrangement uses TRBV25-1 and TRBJ1-2, with 7 nucleotides matching TRBD1. The CDR3 covers 18 residues. J gave up 4 bases and V 0 bases, and 14 bases lay outside the gene matches. The germline V gene encodes CDR1 MGHDK and CDR2 SYGVNS.

Regarding this clonotype: This may stem from a read error, because a much larger clone lies one nucleotide away. The chain carries TRBV7-6 and TRBJ2-1, with TRBD2 matching 7 bases. Looked up from germline, CDR1 is SGHVS and CDR2 is FNYEAQ. The CDR3 is made up of 16 amino acids. The CDR3 spells CASSLVTSAGNNEQLF. DNA of the CDR3: TGTGCCAGCAGCTTAGTTACTAGCGCGGGGAACAATGAGCAGCTCTTC.